A single sample gave rise to the 20 T cell receptor beta chains below, sequenced in a study of shared clonotypes between healthy human individuals (dated by TCRdb to about 2020). The library was produced with the immunoSEQ multiplex PCR assay. Here the immuneACCESS table is served through TCRdb, limited to in-frame sequences with V and J called. Missing clones are a known gap in these copies; in checked studies unresolved V genes cover under half, and the rest lacks a known reason. In this sample the table shows 1,400,000 or so clones, approximately 98.5% of which occur a single time. The ten largest make up around 0.38% of the sample. Sequences were obtained from naive CD4+ T cells sorted from blood. Interpreted using the paper, the cell subset or site label stands for: CD45RA+ positively selected. The receptors stem from a man aged 25-45 years in good health.

This clone was detected only once. The rearrangement joins TRBV10-3 to TRBJ1-2; TRBD1 agrees at 7 bases. CDR1 is ENHRY and CDR2 is SYGVKD in the germline V gene. This CDR3 contains 13 residues. Unmatched junction bases numbered 5, after V lost 2 bases and J lost 8 bases. CDR3 region: CAISEDREGGYTF. CDR3 coding DNA: TGTGCCATCAGTGAGGACAGGGAGGGAGGCTACACCTTC.

CDR3 protein: CASSVRQGPYNEQFF. CDR3 coding DNA: TGTGCCAGCAGCGTACGACAGGGGCCCTACAATGAGCAGTTCTTC. V gene TRBV11-2 combines with J gene TRBJ2-1; 8 nucleotides align to TRBD1. Trimming removed 5 bases from V and 2 bases from J; junction bases left unmatched: 5. The germline V gene has CDR1 SGHAT and CDR2 FQNNGV. CDR3 length: 15 residues.

In its sample, this clone was seen once. The CDR3 protein is CASSVGLAGVIYEQYF. CDR3 coding DNA: TGCGCCAGCAGTGTAGGACTAGCGGGAGTTATTTACGAGCAGTACTTC. The genes are TRBV10-2 and TRBJ2-7; 13 bases fit TRBD2. Unmatched junction bases numbered 7, after V lost 4 bases and J lost 4 bases. CDR3 length equals 16 residues. Germline values: CDR1 WSHSY, CDR2 SAAADI.

The chain carries TRBV19 and TRBJ2-1; 10 positions match TRBD2. This CDR3 contains 18 residues. CDR1 and CDR2 (germline): LNHDA, SQIVND (reference sequence). Trimming removed 4 bases from V and 0 bases from J; junction bases left unmatched: 9. The CDR3 DNA reads as TGTGCCAGTAGTAGGAGACTAGCGGGTATTAGCTCCTACAATGAGCAGTTCTTC. Amino acid sequence: CASSRRLAGISSYNEQFF.

V gene TRBV9 combines with J gene TRBJ2-2, with 7 bases fitting TRBD2. The CDR3 loop spans 16 amino acids. V lost 0 bases to trimming and J lost 5 bases; unmatched junction nucleotides: 7. In germline, CDR1 is SGDLS, CDR2 YYNGEE. As DNA, the CDR3 is TGTGCCAGCAGCGTAGTAGCGGGCGGAAGGACCGGGGAGCTGTTTTTT. The encoded protein is CASSVVAGGRTGELFF.

This chain uses TRBV6-5 with TRBJ2-2; 9 bases align to TRBD1. Per germline, CDR1 MNHEY and CDR2 SVGAGI. Trimming removed 2 bases from V and 6 bases from J; junction bases left unmatched: 7. CDR3 length: 16 residues. The CDR3 here is CASSYGTGLRPGELFF. The CDR3 bases are TGTGCCAGCAGTTACGGGACAGGGTTAAGACCCGGGGAGCTGTTTTTT.

The rearrangement uses TRBV5-6 and TRBJ2-1, with 14 bases that match TRBD2. The germline gives CDR1 SGHDT, CDR2 YYEEEE. The CDR3 length is 16 residues. The J segment lost 7 bases and the V segment lost 1 base, leaving 4 bases of the junction unmatched. CDR3 DNA sequence: TGTGCCAGCAGCTTGCAGGGACTAGCGGGAGAAAATGAGCAGTTCTTC. This encodes CASSLQGLAGENEQFF.

This clone was observed once. The chain employs TRBV18 and TRBJ1-4; D is unresolved. The CDR3 totals 15 residues. V was shortened by 2 bases and J by 3 bases, with 10 bases between the two germline ends. Germline loops: CDR1 KGHSH, CDR2 LQKENI. DNA of the CDR3: TGTGCCAGCTCACCATTCCGGGAGCCTAATGAAAAACTGTTTTTT. Protein product: CASSPFREPNEKLFF.

This chain uses TRBV11-2 with TRBJ1-1, with D perhaps matching TRBD1 (6 bases). The CDR3 runs 13 residues. Per germline, CDR1 SGHAT and CDR2 FQNNGV. The germline V and J ends were trimmed by 6 bases and 4 bases, with 12 bases remaining between them. In DNA, the CDR3 is TGTGCCAGCAGGTTGTCCAGGGGCACTGAAGCTTTCTTT. This gives the protein CASRLSRGTEAFF.

The chain links TRBV5-6 to TRBJ1-1; no reliable D call. The V gene's germline CDR1 is SGHDT and CDR2 YYEEEE. This CDR3 is built from 16 residues. Between the trimmed V and J ends, which lost 0 bases and 1 base, there was a span of 13 bases. CDR3 loop: CASSLARRTGNTEAFF. The CDR3 DNA reads as TGTGCCAGCAGCTTGGCGCGCAGGACCGGGAACACTGAAGCTTTCTTT.

The chain has TRBV5-1 and TRBJ2-5, with 7 bases fitting TRBD2. There are 15 residues in the CDR3. The junction had 8 bases not matched to a gene; V was cut back by 4 bases and J by 2 bases. The germline gives CDR1 SGHRS, CDR2 YFSETQ. Here the CDR3 DNA reads TGCGCCAGCAGCCAAGACCTAGCGGTACAAGAGACCCAGTACTTC. It encodes CASSQDLAVQETQYF.

This sequence joins TRBV7-2 and TRBJ2-5, with D tentatively TRBD1 (5 bases). Trimming cost V 5 bases and J 5 bases, with 15 bases left between them. This CDR3 is built from 14 residues. Germline V CDR1 and CDR2: SGHTA, FQGNSA. CDR3 protein: CASSPVVGQETQYF. The CDR3 nucleotides are TGTGCCAGCAGCCCCGTGGTGGGGCAGGAGACCCAGTACTTC.

The sample holds one count of this clone. The chain employs TRBV19 and TRBJ2-7; weak D call: TRBD1 (5 bases). Germline CDR1 and CDR2: LNHDA and SQIVND (reference sequence). The CDR3 totals 15 residues. The germline V and J ends were trimmed by 3 bases and 0 bases, with 12 bases remaining between them. DNA for the CDR3: TGTGCCAGTAGTATGAGACAGTCTCTCTCCTACGAGCAGTACTTC. Translation: CASSMRQSLSYEQYF.

This chain links TRBV10-2 with TRBJ2-7, with 9 bases aligning to TRBD2. This CDR3 region has 15 residues. V gave up 7 bases and J gave up 2 bases; unmatched junction bases: 9. In germline, CDR1 is WSHSY, CDR2 SAAADI. DNA of the CDR3: TGCGCCAGCAAACAGGCGGGAGGGGTGACCTACGAGCAGTACTTC. This translates into CASKQAGGVTYEQYF.

A word on this clone: Other nucleotide sequences in the sample specify the same CDR3. V is TRBV29-1 and J is TRBJ1-5; D uncertain. Trimming pared 4 bases from V and 0 bases from J, leaving 7 bases between. The CDR3 is made up of 13 amino acids. Germline loops: CDR1 SQVTM, CDR2 ANQGSEA. The chain's CDR3 is CSVVSDSNQPQHF. In DNA, the CDR3 is TGCAGCGTTGTGTCGGATAGCAATCAGCCCCAGCATTTT. The entire variable domain, with the rest obtained from reference TRBV29-1 and TRBJ1-5, is as follows: SAVISQKPSRDICQRGTSLTIQCQVDSQVTMMFWYRQQPGQSLTLIATANQGSEATYESGFVIDKFPISRPNLTFSTLTVSNMSPEDSSIYLCSVVSDSNQPQHFGDGTRLSIL.

This rearrangement joins TRBV27 to TRBJ2-7; D unresolved. Trimming shortened V by 2 bases and J by 7 bases, and 6 bases separated the two germline ends. Per germline, CDR1 MNHEY and CDR2 SMNVEV (reference sequence). The CDR3 runs to 11 residues. The CDR3 is CASSLGEEQYF. The CDR3, as DNA: TGTGCCAGCAGTTTAGGGGAAGAGCAGTACTTC.

The chain is built from TRBV5-4 and TRBJ2-3; D is ambiguous. In germline, CDR1 is SGHNT, CDR2 YYREEE (reference sequence). The CDR3 is made up of 14 amino acids. The V and J ends lost 4 bases and 4 bases respectively, with 13 bases between them. The CDR3 DNA follows: TGTGCCAGCAGCCCTCAATTCTCTCCAGATACGCAGTATTTT. Protein product: CASSPQFSPDTQYF.

The rearrangement uses TRBV4-3 and TRBJ2-3; D is perhaps TRBD1 (6 bases). In germline, CDR1 is LGHNA, CDR2 YSLEER. Trimming pared 2 bases from V and 3 bases from J, leaving 9 bases between. This CDR3 has 14 residues. In DNA, the CDR3 is TGCGCCAGCAGCCAACAGGACAGAACAGATACGCAGTATTTT. Its translation is CASSQQDRTDTQYF.

This chain connects TRBV10-3 to TRBJ2-1; D ambiguous. CDR1 ENHRY and CDR2 SYGVKD come from the germline V gene. This CDR3 region has 14 residues. V gave up 7 bases and J gave up 0 bases, with 10 bases separating them. The CDR3 here is CAITGSSSYNEQFF. The DNA of the CDR3 is TGTGCCATCACGGGTTCAAGCTCCTACAATGAGCAGTTCTTC.

The chain uses TRBV5-4 and TRBJ2-7; 10 bases map to TRBD2. Germline V gives CDR1 SGHNT, CDR2 YYREEE (reference sequence). The CDR3 is 17 amino acids. J lost 2 bases, V lost 4 bases, and 12 bases had no gene match. The CDR3 bases are TGTGCCAGCAGCGCGGGACTAGCGCAGTTGAAACCCTACGAGCAGTACTTC. Residues: CASSAGLAQLKPYEQYF.